This T cell receptor (beta chain) was profiled in a study of blood T cell repertoires in COVID-19. The CDR3 totals 13 residues. With 4 bases clipped from V and 9 bases from J, the junction kept 6 bases outside the gene matches. Germline V gene sequence: CDR1 SGHDT, CDR2 YYEEEE. Sequencing used immunoSEQ multiplex PCR; TCRdb keeps in-frame clones, though not all of them. Of tens of thousands of clones listed, 65% to 85% are singletons. The V gene is TRBV5-6, the J gene TRBJ2-2, with 7 bases aligning to TRBD2. The sequencing input was peripheral blood. This receptor was identified in a woman aged 60-75 years with acute or convalescent COVID-19. CDR3 DNA sequence: TGTGCCAGCAGCGGCGCCGGGGGGAGGGAGCTGTTTTTT. Protein: CASSGAGGRELFF. Together with reference TRBV5-6 and TRBJ2-2, the CDR3 gives the full variable domain: DAGVTQSPTHLIKTRGQQVTLRCSPKSGHDTVSWYQQALGQGPQFIFQYYEEEERQRGNFPDRFSGHQFPNYSSELNVNALLLGDSALYLCASSGAGGRELFFGEGSRLTVL.